A single sample is the source of the 14 T cell receptor beta chains below, sequenced in a study of OX40 agonist ivuxolimab in advanced cancers. Repertoires were generated with immunoSEQ multiplex PCR, while TCRdb's copy carries only in-frame clones and drops some. The sample records tens of thousands of clones, roughly nine tenths being singletons. The sequencing here drew on CD4+ or CD8+ T cells sorted from blood, taken in a trial of the OX40 agonist ivuxolimab. The receptors originated from an adult with an advanced solid tumor such as melanoma, head and neck, liver or kidney cancer.

This clone was counted only a few times. This rearrangement joins TRBV5-1 to TRBJ1-1; D unresolved. The CDR3 has 14 amino acids. Trimming pared 6 bases from V and 5 bases from J, leaving 17 bases between. The germline V gene encodes CDR1 SGHRS and CDR2 YFSETQ. The CDR3 sequence: CASKSWAQGTEAFF. The CDR3 nucleotides are TGCGCCAGCAAGAGTTGGGCTCAAGGGACTGAAGCTTTCTTT.

This clone was counted a few times. The chain employs TRBV7-2 and TRBJ1-2; tentatively, D is TRBD1 (6 bases). Germline V lookup: CDR1 SGHTA, CDR2 FQGNSA. The V end was cut by 5 bases, the J end by 8 bases, with 12 bases between. The CDR3 covers 12 residues. CDR3 residues: CASSTRGYGYTF. The DNA of the CDR3 is TGTGCCAGCAGCACTAGGGGGTACGGCTACACCTTC.

This chain connects TRBV4-1 to TRBJ1-2; 8 nucleotides agree with TRBD1. The CDR3 runs 15 residues. Trimming removed 1 base from V and 7 bases from J; junction bases left unmatched: 8. Germline CDR1 is MGHRA and CDR2 is YSYEKL. The CDR3 reads CASSQVVRGRSGYTF. Here the CDR3 DNA reads TGCGCCAGCAGCCAAGTGGTCAGGGGGCGGTCTGGCTACACCTTC.

This clone was found a few times. The chain joins TRBV15 to TRBJ1-3, with D maybe TRBD1 (6 bases). The CDR3 has 16 amino acids. In germline, CDR1 is LNHNV, CDR2 YYDKDF (reference sequence). V was pared by 3 bases and J by 3 bases, with 15 bases between. The CDR3 DNA reads as TGTGCCACCAGCAGGAGACGGGGGCTCAGTGGAAACACCATATATTTT. Translation gives CATSRRRGLSGNTIYF. The variable domain in full, with the rest retrieved from reference TRBV15 and TRBJ1-3, is DAMVIQNPRYQVTQFGKPVTLSCSQTLNHNVMYWYQQKSSQAPKLLFHYYDKDFNNEADTPDNFQSRRPNTSFCFLDIRSPGLGDTAMYLCATSRRRGLSGNTIYFGEGSWLTVV.

V gene TRBV15 combines with J gene TRBJ2-5; 9 bases match TRBD2. Germline assignment: CDR1 LNHNV and CDR2 YYDKDF (reference sequence). The V gene end was trimmed by 5 bases and the J gene end by 4 bases; junction bases not matched to a gene: 5. This CDR3 has 14 residues. Written as DNA, the CDR3 is TGTGCCACCAGCTCGGGACTAGCAGGAGAGACCCAGTACTTC. Its protein product is CATSSGLAGETQYF.

The chain recombines TRBV6-1 with TRBJ2-3, with a possible D match to TRBD2 (6 bases). The V gene lost 6 bases and the J gene lost 1 base, with 14 bases spanning the gap. This CDR3 contains 15 residues. Germline V gene sequence: CDR1 MNHNS, CDR2 SASEGT. This chain's CDR3 is CASSAPGEGTDTQYF. CDR3 sequence (DNA): TGTGCCAGCAGCGCCCCGGGGGAGGGCACAGATACGCAGTATTTT.

The V call is TRBV4-2, the J call TRBJ1-6; D unclear. The CDR3 contains 14 residues. CDR1 is LGHNA and CDR2 is YNFKEQ in the germline V gene. V was trimmed by 0 bases and J by 7 bases, leaving 7 bases between them. CDR3 DNA: TGTGCCAGCAGCCAAGAAGTCTACAATTCACCCCTCCACTTT. It specifies CASSQEVYNSPLHF.

This clone has a handful of counts. The genes are TRBV5-1 and TRBJ1-6; D is undetermined. The CDR3 contains 13 residues. Trimming took off 7 bases at V and 8 bases at J, with 13 bases between the two ends. Germline V CDR1 and CDR2: SGHRS, YFSETQ. In nucleotides, the CDR3 is TGCGCCAGCTCCACGGTTGCGGATTCACCCCTCCACTTT. Its translation is CASSTVADSPLHF.

In nucleotides, the CDR3 is TGTGCCTGGAGTGTACTTCGGCCAGCCTACGAGCAGTACTTC. It yields the protein CAWSVLRPAYEQYF. The rearrangement links TRBV30 to TRBJ2-7; D is ambiguous. CDR1 and CDR2 (germline): GTSNPN, SVGIG (reference sequence). The CDR3 extends over 14 amino acids. Trimming cost V 0 bases and J 2 bases, with 11 bases left between them.

The chain has TRBV6-5 and TRBJ1-2, with D possibly TRBD1 on 5 matching bases. This CDR3 region has 14 residues. CDR1 and CDR2 from the germline V gene are MNHEY and SVGAGI. With 6 bases removed from V and 7 bases from J, the gap between germline ends came to 18 bases. CDR3 sequence: CASSRGRRGGGYTF. DNA of the CDR3: TGTGCCAGCAGCCGGGGACGTCGGGGGGGTGGCTACACCTTC.

The chain recombines TRBV4-1 with TRBJ2-3; D might be TRBD2 (6 bases). V lost 0 bases, J lost 6 bases, and 19 bases lay in between. Germline V gene data show CDR1 as MGHRA and CDR2 as YSYEKL. This CDR3 has 17 amino acids. CDR3 nucleotide sequence: TGCGCCAGCAGCCAAGATGCGGTGGGGGGAGTCCGGGATACGCAGTATTTT. This gives the protein CASSQDAVGGVRDTQYF.

The chain combines TRBV7-9 with TRBJ2-5; D may be TRBD1 or TRBD2 (6 bases each). The CDR3 consists of 13 residues. CDR1 is SEHNR and CDR2 is FQNEAQ in the germline V gene (reference sequence). Trimming left V 0 bases short and J 5 bases short, with 7 bases between. The chain's CDR3 is CASSLAGGETQYF. DNA of the CDR3: TGTGCCAGCAGCTTAGCAGGGGGGGAGACCCAGTACTTC.

The chain uses TRBV18 and TRBJ2-2; D gene unclear. Germline V lookup: CDR1 KGHSH, CDR2 LQKENI. V shed 6 bases and J shed 6 bases, with 17 bases lying between them. This CDR3 is built from 15 residues. The CDR3 sequence is CASSPDRVKAGELFF. The CDR3 bases are TGTGCCAGCTCCCCGGACCGGGTGAAGGCCGGGGAGCTGTTTTTT.

This clone was detected only a few times. This chain uses TRBV21-1 with TRBJ2-7; the DNA was not used to check the table's D call, TRBD1. TRBV21-1 counts as a pseudogene. This CDR3 is 14 amino acids long. Here the CDR3 DNA reads TGTGCCAAACATCCTCACAGGAGCTCCTACGAGCAGTACTTC. Amino acid sequence: CAKHPHRSSYEQYF.